This TCR beta chain was documented in a study of T cells in women clearing cervical HPV infection. TCRdb keeps only in-frame clones here, not all; method: immunoSEQ multiplex PCR. The clone table shows 9,200 or so clones, with the ten largest holding roughly 8.7%. Concerning this clone: The target antigen is unknown. The read ends 3 residues early relative to the CDR3; the germline J gene fills the gap.

The study, taken as a whole, reports: Associations may precede or follow infection; HPV-specific or memory T cells were not isolated.

Germline assignment: CDR1 MNHEY and CDR2 SMNVEV (reference sequence). V lost 5 bases, J lost 3 bases, and 7 bases stayed unmatched. The CDR3 is 15 amino acids. The sequencing sample was made of blood buffy coat. This sequence originates from a woman aged 18-69 years with a cervical HPV16 infection that either progressed to CIN3+ or cleared (not recorded which). The gene calls are TRBV27 and TRBJ2-3; 8 bases agree with TRBD1. CDR3 DNA, as far as it was read: TGTGCCAGCAGTAGGACAGGGATCGGGACAGATACG. Translated, it gives CASSRTGIGTDT. The full CDR3 sequence reads CASSRTGIGTDTQYF.